This T cell receptor (beta chain) is drawn from a study of TIL therapy for anti-PD-1-resistant metastatic lung cancer. The immunoSEQ assay was v3. Generated by immunoSEQ multiplex PCR, the TCRdb table keeps only in-frame clones and is missing some. The sample shows some 13,000 clones, approximately 72% of them seen only once. The time point is: pre-treatment sample, taken before nivolumab and TIL therapy. Most excised metastases sampled were pleural nodules or supraclavicular lymph nodes. The CDR3 length is 14 residues. The germline V gene encodes CDR1 SGHVS and CDR2 FQNEAQ. V gave up 5 bases and J gave up 5 bases, with 15 bases separating them.

V and J are TRBV7-8 and TRBJ2-5; D may match TRBD1 or TRBD2 (5 bases each). The TCR originated in a woman aged 30-79 years with non-small cell lung cancer. Material: tumor tissue, obtained at baseline. The CDR3 DNA follows: TGTGCCAGCAGCCCAGGGACGGCAGGGGAGACCCAGTACTTC. This encodes CASSPGTAGETQYF. Variable domain in full (rest from reference TRBV7-8 and TRBJ2-5): GAGVSQSPRYKVAKRGQDVALRCDPISGHVSLFWYQQALGQGPEFLTYFQNEAQLDKSGLPSDRFFAERPEGSVSTLKIQRTQQEDSAVYLCASSPGTAGETQYFGPGTRLLVL.